This T cell receptor beta chain was recorded in a study of cytomegalovirus exposure and HLA in healthy donors. Study-level background: A previous analysis identified 95 million to 120 million unique TCR beta sequences derived from around 200 million T cells.

13 Jbeta primers and 60 Vbeta primers were used for the PCR. Measured with immunoSEQ multiplex PCR; TCRdb has only the in-frame clones, and not every one. Seen here are some 160,000 clones, roughly 80% observed once, and the top ten hold less than 2.5%. This CDR3 contains 13 residues. From germline, CDR1 is LNHNV and CDR2 YYDKDF (reference sequence). The ends lost 0 bases at V and 8 bases at J; junction bases unmatched: 1. With respect to this clone: Its antigen is not known.

Study conclusions and caveats: Among the sequence variants, a highly shared cluster was likely an artifact of sequencing. Later analysis showed TCR association rates varying by HLA locus, highest for DRB1 and lowest for HLA-C. A later analysis appeared to link common viral pathogens to several of the most significant clusters.

This clonotype originated in a male donor in good health and CMV-seronegative. The V call is TRBV15, the J call TRBJ2-1; 7 positions match TRBD2. Sequenced input: PBMCs. This CDR3 reads CATSRDGRDEQFF. The CDR3, as DNA: TGTGCCACCAGCAGAGATGGGAGGGATGAGCAGTTCTTC.